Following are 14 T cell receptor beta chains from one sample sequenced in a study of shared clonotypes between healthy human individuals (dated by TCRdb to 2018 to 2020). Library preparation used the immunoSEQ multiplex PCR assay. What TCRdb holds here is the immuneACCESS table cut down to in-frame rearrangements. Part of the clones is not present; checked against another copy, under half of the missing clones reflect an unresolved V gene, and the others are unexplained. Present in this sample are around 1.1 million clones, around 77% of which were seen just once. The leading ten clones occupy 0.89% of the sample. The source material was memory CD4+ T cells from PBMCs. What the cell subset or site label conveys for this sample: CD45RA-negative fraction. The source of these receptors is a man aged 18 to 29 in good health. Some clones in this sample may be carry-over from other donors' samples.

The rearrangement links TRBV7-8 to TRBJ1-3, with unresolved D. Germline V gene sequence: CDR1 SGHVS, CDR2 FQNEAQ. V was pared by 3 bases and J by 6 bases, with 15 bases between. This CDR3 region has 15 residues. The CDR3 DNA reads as TGTGCCAGCAGCTTGAAAGGGAGTGGGAAAAACACCATATATTTT. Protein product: CASSLKGSGKNTIYF. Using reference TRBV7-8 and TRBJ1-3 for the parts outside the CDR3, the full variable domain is GAGVSQSPRYKVAKRGQDVALRCDPISGHVSLFWYQQALGQGPEFLTYFQNEAQLDKSGLPSDRFFAERPEGSVSTLKIQRTQQEDSAVYLCASSLKGSGKNTIYFGEGSWLTVV.

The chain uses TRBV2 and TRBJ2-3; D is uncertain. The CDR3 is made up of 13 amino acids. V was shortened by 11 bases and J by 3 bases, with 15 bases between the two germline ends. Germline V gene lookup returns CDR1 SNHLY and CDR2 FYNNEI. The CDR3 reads CAGHRDPTDTQYF. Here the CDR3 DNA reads TGTGCCGGCCATCGAGACCCAACAGATACGCAGTATTTT. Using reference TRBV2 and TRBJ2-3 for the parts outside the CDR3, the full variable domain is EPEVTQTPSHQVTQMGQEVILRCVPISNHLYFYWYRQILGQKVEFLVSFYNNEISEKSEIFDDQFSVERPDGSNFTLKIRSTKLEDSAMYFCAGHRDPTDTQYFGPGTRLTVL.

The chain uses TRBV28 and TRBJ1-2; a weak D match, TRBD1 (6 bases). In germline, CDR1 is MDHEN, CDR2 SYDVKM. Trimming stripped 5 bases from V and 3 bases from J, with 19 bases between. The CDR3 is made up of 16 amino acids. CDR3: CASSPRGGGIYYGYTF. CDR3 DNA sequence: TGTGCCAGCAGTCCTCGGGGAGGGGGGATTTACTATGGCTACACCTTC.

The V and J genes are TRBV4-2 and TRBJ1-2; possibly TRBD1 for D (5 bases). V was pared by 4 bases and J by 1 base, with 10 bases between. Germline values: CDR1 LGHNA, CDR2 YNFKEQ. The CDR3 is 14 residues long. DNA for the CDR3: TGTGCCAGCAGCCCCCTTGGGGGTAACTATGGCTACACCTTC. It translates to CASSPLGGNYGYTF.

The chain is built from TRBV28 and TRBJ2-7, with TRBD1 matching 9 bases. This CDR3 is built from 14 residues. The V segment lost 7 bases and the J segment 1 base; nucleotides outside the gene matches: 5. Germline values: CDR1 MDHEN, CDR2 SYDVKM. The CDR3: CASTRTGDSYEQYF. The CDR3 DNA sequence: TGTGCCAGCACTCGGACAGGGGATTCCTACGAGCAGTACTTC.

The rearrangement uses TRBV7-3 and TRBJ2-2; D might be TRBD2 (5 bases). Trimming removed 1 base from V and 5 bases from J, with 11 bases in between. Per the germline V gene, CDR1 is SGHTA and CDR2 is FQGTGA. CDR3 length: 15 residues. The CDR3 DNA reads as TGTGCCAGCAGCTTAAGTGGTGGAGGAACCGGGGAGCTGTTTTTT. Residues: CASSLSGGGTGELFF.

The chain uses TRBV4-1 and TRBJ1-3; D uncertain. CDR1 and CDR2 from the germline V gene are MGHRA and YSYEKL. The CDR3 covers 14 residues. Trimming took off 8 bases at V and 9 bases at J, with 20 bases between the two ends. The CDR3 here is CASGPAESGSTIYF. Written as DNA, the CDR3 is TGCGCCAGCGGCCCCGCGGAGTCAGGATCCACCATATATTTT.

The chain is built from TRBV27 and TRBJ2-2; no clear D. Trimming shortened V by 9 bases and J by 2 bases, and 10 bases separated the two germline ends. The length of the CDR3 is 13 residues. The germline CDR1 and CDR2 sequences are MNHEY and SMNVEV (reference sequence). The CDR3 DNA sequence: TGTGCCAGTGGGGTTTTTAACACCGGGGAGCTGTTTTTT. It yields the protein CASGVFNTGELFF.

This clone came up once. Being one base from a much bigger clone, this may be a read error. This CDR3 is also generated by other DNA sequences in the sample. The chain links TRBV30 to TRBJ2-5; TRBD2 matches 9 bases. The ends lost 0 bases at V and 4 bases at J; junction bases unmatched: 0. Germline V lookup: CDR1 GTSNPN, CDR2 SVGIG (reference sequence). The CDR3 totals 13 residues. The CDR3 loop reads CAWSVLAGETQYF. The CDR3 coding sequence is TGTGCCTGGAGTGTACTAGCGGGAGAGACCCAGTACTTC.

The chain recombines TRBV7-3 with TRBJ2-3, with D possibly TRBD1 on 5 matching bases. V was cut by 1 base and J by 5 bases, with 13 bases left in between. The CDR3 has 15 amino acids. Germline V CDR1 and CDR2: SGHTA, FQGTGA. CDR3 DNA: TGTGCCAGCAGCTTAAATCAGGGCAGCTTAGATACGCAGTATTTT. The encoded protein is CASSLNQGSLDTQYF. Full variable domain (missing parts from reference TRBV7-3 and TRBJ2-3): GAGVSQTPSNKVTEKGKYVELRCDPISGHTALYWYRQSLGQGPEFLIYFQGTGAADDSGLPNDRFFAVRPEGSVSTLKIQRTERGDSAVYLCASSLNQGSLDTQYFGPGTRLTVL.

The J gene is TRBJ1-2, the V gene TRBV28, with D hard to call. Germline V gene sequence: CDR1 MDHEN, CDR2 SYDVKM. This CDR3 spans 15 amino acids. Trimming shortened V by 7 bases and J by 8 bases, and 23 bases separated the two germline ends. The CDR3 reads CASNPAKRTRLGYTF. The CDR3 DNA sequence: TGTGCCAGCAATCCGGCTAAAAGGACTAGGCTAGGCTACACCTTC.

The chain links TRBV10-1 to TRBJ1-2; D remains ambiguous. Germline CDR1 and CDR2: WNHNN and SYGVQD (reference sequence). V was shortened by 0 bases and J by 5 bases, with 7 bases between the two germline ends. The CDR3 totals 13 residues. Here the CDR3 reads CASSESDQYGYTF. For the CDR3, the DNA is TGCGCCAGCAGTGAGTCGGATCAGTATGGCTACACCTTC.

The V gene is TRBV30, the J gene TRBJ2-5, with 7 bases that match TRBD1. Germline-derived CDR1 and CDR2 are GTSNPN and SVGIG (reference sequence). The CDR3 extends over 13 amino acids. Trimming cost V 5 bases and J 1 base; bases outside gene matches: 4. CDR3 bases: TGTGCCTGGGCTAACAGGGGCCAAGAGACCCAGTACTTC. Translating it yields CAWANRGQETQYF. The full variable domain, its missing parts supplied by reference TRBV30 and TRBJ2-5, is SQTIHQWPATLVQPVGSPLSLECTVEGTSNPNLYWYRQAAGRGLQLLFYSVGIGQISSEVPQNLSASRPQDRQFILSSKKLLLSDSGFYLCAWANRGQETQYFGPGTRLLVL.

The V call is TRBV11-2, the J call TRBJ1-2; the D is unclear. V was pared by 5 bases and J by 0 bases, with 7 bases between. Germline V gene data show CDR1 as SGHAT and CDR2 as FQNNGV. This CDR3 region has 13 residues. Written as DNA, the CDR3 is TGTGCCAGCAGCCGACTAGCTAACTATGGCTACACCTTC. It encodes CASSRLANYGYTF.